Shown below are 5 T cell receptor beta chains from a single sample sequenced in a study of a mutant IDH1 vaccine in newly diagnosed glioma. The method was immunoSEQ multiplex PCR; TCRdb's version includes in-frame clones alone and lacks a portion of them. Among almost 85,000 clones listed, roughly 85% were seen once. Time point in this sample: week 23, last vaccination. Mutant IDH1 20-mer peptide, at 300 ug, made up each vaccine dose, with topical imiquimod. No antigen has been identified for these receptors. Material: PBMCs, obtained from a glioma patient whose treatment included an IDH1 peptide vaccine. Receptor source: a man younger than 40 with glioma. Some clones in this sample may be carry-over from other donors' samples.

This chain links TRBV7-9 with TRBJ2-3; D is unresolved. The CDR3 consists of 13 residues. The germline gives CDR1 SEHNR, CDR2 FQNEAQ (reference sequence). V dropped 2 bases and J dropped 0 bases, with 3 bases sitting between them. CDR3 sequence reads: CASSLSSTDTQYF. The CDR3 nucleotides read TGTGCCAGCAGCTTATCTAGCACAGATACGCAGTATTTT.

The chain is built from TRBV4-3 and TRBJ2-7; 10 bases line up with TRBD1. Germline V lookup: CDR1 LGHNA, CDR2 YSLEER. This CDR3 is built from 18 residues. The ends lost 1 base at V and 3 bases at J; junction bases unmatched: 12. The CDR3 DNA follows: TGCGCCAGCAGCCAAGTTCCCTCCGGGACAGGGGTAAGCTACGAGCAGTACTTC. Its protein product is CASSQVPSGTGVSYEQYF.

The chain links TRBV28 to TRBJ2-1; D gene uncertain. Germline CDR1 reads MDHEN; CDR2 reads SYDVKM. The CDR3 runs 17 residues. V lost 6 bases to trimming and J lost 5 bases, with 23 bases between them. The CDR3 DNA is TGTGCCAGCAGGCCAGCGAAACGGAAACGGTTAGACAATGAGCAGTTCTTC. It encodes CASRPAKRKRLDNEQFF.

The chain employs TRBV7-9 and TRBJ2-1; tentatively, D is TRBD1 (6 bases). Trimming shortened V by 5 bases and J by 7 bases, and 12 bases separated the two germline ends. Germline V gives CDR1 SEHNR, CDR2 FQNEAQ (reference sequence). CDR3 length equals 13 residues. CDR3 in amino acids: CASSPGVGNEQFF. CDR3 bases: TGTGCCAGCAGCCCAGGGGTAGGGAATGAGCAGTTCTTC. Drawing the rest from reference TRBV7-9 and TRBJ2-1, the complete variable domain is DTGVSQNPRHKITKRGQNVTFRCDPISEHNRLYWYRQTLGQGPEFLTYFQNEAQLEKSRLLSDRFSAERPKGSFSTLEIQRTEQGDSAMYLCASSPGVGNEQFFGPGTRLTVL.

This clone showed up just once. V gene TRBV28 combines with J gene TRBJ1-1, with 9 bases matching TRBD1. Looked up from germline, CDR1 is MDHEN and CDR2 is SYDVKM. This CDR3 has 16 amino acids. After removal of 5 bases from V and 6 bases from J, the junction contained 13 bases not matched to a gene. The CDR3 is CASSPGTGWLGAEAFF. Here the CDR3 DNA reads TGTGCCAGCAGTCCAGGGACAGGGTGGTTAGGCGCTGAAGCTTTCTTT.